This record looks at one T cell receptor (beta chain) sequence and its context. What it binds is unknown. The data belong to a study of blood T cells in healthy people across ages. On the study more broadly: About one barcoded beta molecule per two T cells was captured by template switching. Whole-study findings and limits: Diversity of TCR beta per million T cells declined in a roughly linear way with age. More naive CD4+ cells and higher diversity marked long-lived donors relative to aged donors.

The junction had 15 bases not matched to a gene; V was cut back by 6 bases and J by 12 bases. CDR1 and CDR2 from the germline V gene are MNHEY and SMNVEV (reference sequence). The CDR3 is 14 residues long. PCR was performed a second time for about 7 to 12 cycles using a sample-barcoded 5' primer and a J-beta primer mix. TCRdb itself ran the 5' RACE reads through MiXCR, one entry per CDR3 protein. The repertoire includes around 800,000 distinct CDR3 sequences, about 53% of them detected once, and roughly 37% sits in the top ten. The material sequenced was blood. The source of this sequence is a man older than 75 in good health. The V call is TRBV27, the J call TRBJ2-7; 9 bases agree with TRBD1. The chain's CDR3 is CASSGRLWDRDPYF. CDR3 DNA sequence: TGTGCCAGCAGCGGGAGGCTTTGGGACAGGGACCCGTACTTC.